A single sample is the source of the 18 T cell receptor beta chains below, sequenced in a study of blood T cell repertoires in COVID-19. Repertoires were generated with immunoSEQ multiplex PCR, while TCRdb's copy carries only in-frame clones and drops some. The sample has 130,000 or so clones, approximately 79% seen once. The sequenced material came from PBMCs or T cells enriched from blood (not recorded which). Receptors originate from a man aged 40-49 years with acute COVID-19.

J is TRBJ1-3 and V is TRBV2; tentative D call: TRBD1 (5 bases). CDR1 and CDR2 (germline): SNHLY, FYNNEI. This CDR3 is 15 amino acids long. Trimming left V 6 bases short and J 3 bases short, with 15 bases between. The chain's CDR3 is CASRPGRGSGNTIYF. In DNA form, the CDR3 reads TGTGCCAGCAGGCCCGGGAGGGGTAGTGGAAACACCATATATTTT.

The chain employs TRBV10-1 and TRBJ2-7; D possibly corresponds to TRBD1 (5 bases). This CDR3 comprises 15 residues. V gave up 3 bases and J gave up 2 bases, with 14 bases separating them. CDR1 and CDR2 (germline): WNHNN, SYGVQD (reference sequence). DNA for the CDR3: TGCGCCAGCAGTGACCCAGGGTCAGGAGCCTACGAGCAGTACTTC. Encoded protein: CASSDPGSGAYEQYF.

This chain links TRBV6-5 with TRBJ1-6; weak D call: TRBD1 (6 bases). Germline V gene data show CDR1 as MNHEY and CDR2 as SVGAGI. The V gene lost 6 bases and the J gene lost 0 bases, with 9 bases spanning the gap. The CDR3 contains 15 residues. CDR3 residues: CASSDRSSYNSPLHF. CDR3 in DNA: TGTGCCAGCAGCGACAGGAGCTCCTATAATTCACCCCTCCACTTT.

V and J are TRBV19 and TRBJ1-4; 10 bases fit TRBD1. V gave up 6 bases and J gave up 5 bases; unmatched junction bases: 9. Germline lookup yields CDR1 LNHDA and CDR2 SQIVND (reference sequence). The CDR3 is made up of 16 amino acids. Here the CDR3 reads CASRPGQGPRNEKLFF. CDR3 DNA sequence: TGTGCCAGTAGACCGGGACAGGGGCCGCGCAATGAAAAACTGTTTTTT.

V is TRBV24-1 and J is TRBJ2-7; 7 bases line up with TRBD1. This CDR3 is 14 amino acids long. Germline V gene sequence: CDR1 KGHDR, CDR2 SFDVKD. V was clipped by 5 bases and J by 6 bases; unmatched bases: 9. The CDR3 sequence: CATSAGDRVSEQYF. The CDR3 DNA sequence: TGTGCCACCAGTGCTGGCGACAGGGTTTCCGAGCAGTACTTC.

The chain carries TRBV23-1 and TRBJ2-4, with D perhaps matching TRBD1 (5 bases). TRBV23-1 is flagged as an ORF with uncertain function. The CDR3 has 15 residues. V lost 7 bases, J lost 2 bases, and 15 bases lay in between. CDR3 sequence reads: CASTPNRKTKNIQYF. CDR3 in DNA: TGCGCCAGCACCCCCAACAGGAAAACCAAAAACATTCAGTACTTC.

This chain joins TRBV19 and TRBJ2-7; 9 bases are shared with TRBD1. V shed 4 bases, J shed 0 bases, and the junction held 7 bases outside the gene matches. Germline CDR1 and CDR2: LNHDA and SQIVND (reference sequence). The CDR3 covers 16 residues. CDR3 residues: CASSTLGQGTSYEQYF. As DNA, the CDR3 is TGTGCCAGTAGTACCCTCGGACAGGGGACCTCCTACGAGCAGTACTTC.

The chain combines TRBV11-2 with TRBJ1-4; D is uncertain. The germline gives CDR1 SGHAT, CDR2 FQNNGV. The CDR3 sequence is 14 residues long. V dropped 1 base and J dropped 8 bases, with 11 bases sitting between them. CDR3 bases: TGTGCCAGCAGCTTAGCTCTCTCTAGGGAAAAACTGTTTTTT. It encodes CASSLALSREKLFF.

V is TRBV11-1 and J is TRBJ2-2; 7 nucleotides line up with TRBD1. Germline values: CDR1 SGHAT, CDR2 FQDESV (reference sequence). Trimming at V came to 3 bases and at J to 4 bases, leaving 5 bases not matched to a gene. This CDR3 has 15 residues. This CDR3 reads CASSFKTGSTGELFF. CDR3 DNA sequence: TGTGCCAGCAGCTTTAAGACAGGGTCCACCGGGGAGCTGTTTTTT.

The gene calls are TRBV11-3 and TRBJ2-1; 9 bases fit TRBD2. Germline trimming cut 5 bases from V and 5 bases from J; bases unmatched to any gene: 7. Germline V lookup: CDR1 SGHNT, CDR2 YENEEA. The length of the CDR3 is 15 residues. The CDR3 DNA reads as TGTGCCAGCAGCCCGAATAGCGGGGGTGACAATGAGCAGTTCTTC. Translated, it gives CASSPNSGGDNEQFF.

CDR3 residues: CASSLGETGSNEKLFF. The CDR3 DNA reads as TGCGCCAGCAGCCTGGGAGAGACAGGGAGTAATGAAAAACTGTTTTTT. The rearrangement links TRBV5-1 to TRBJ1-4; 7 bases fit TRBD1. J was trimmed by 4 bases and V by 4 bases; bases with no gene match: 10. The CDR3 is 16 amino acids. Germline V lookup: CDR1 SGHRS, CDR2 YFSETQ.

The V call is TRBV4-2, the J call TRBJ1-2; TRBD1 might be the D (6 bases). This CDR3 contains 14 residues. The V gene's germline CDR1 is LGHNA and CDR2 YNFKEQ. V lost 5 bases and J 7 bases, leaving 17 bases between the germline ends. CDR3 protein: CASSSLEGVLGYTF. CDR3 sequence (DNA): TGTGCCAGCAGCTCCCTAGAGGGGGTCCTTGGCTACACCTTC.

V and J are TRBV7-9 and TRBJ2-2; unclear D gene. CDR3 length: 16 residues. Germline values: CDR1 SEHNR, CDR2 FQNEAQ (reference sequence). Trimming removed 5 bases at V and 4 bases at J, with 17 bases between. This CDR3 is CASSPSSNRGTGELFF. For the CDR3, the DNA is TGTGCCAGCAGCCCCAGTAGTAATAGAGGCACCGGGGAGCTGTTTTTT.

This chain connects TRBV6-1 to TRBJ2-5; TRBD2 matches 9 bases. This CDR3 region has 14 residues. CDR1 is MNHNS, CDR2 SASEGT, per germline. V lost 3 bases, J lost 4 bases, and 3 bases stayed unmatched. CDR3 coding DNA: TGTGCCAGCAGTGATATAGCGGGAGCAGAGACCCAGTACTTC. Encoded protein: CASSDIAGAETQYF.

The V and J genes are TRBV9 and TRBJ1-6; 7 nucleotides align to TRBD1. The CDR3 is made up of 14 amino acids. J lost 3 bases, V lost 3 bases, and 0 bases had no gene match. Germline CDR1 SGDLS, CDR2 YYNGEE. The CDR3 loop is CASSGDSYNSPLHF. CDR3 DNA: TGTGCCAGCAGCGGGGACAGCTATAATTCACCCCTCCACTTT.

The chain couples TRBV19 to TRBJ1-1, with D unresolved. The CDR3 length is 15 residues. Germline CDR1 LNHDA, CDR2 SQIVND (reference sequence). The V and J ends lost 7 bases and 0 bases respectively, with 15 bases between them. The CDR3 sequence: CASKKDGLMNTEAFF. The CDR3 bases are TGTGCCAGTAAAAAGGACGGACTGATGAACACTGAAGCTTTCTTT.

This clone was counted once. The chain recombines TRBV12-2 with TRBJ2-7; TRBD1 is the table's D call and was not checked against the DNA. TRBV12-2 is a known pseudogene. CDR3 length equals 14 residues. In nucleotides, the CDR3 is TGTGCAAGTCGCTCCCCGACAGGGTCCTACGAGCAGTACTTC. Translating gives CASRSPTGSYEQYF.

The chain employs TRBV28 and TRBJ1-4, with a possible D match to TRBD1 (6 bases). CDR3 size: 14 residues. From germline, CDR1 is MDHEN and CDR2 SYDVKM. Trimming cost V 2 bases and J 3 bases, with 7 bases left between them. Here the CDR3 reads CASSLQGSNEKLFF. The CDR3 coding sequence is TGTGCCAGCAGTTTACAGGGGTCTAATGAAAAACTGTTTTTT.